One and the same sample provided the 30 T cell receptor beta chains below, sequenced in a study of T-cell memory formation after mild COVID-19. MiXCR was run by TCRdb on the 5' RACE reads, yielding one entry per CDR3 protein. The profile covers 550,000 to 700,000 distinct CDR3 sequences, with about 18% appearing a single time and 8.1% taken by the ten largest. The sequenced material came from PBMCs or a T cell subset sorted from them (not recorded which). These receptors came from an adult woman who had mild COVID-19 (a few samples of this study predate the infection). Cell type and time point are not known.

J is TRBJ1-1 and V is TRBV7-2; no reliable D call. The V end lost 1 base, the J end lost 4 bases, and 13 bases lay between the germline ends. Germline V gene sequence: CDR1 SGHTA, CDR2 FQGNSA. There are 15 residues in the CDR3. CDR3: CASSLVWVRTTEAFF. Written as DNA, the CDR3 is TGTGCCAGCAGCTTAGTTTGGGTACGGACCACTGAAGCTTTCTTT.

This clonotype showed up just a few times. The chain has TRBV7-9 and TRBJ2-3; 10 positions agree with TRBD1. The CDR3 is 16 amino acids. V dropped 3 bases and J dropped 1; count of bases not matched to a gene: 4. Germline V gene data show CDR1 as SEHNR and CDR2 as FQNEAQ (reference sequence). The CDR3 loop reads CASSFRTGGRTDTQYF. Here the CDR3 DNA reads TGTGCCAGCAGCTTTCGGACAGGGGGACGCACAGATACGCAGTATTTT. The complete variable domain, with remaining parts taken from reference TRBV7-9 and TRBJ2-3, reads DTGVSQNPRHKITKRGQNVTFRCDPISEHNRLYWYRQTLGQGPEFLTYFQNEAQLEKSRLLSDRFSAERPKGSFSTLEIQRTEQGDSAMYLCASSFRTGGRTDTQYFGPGTRLTVL.

The chain uses TRBV7-9 and TRBJ2-2; tentative D call: TRBD2 (5 bases). V gave up 4 bases and J gave up 0 bases, with 12 bases separating them. CDR1 and CDR2 from the germline V gene are SEHNR and FQNEAQ (reference sequence). This CDR3 is built from 16 residues. The CDR3 DNA reads TGTGCCAGCAGCTCGGGGTGGCAGTCGAACACCGGGGAGCTGTTTTTT. Amino acids: CASSSGWQSNTGELFF.

The rearrangement uses TRBV4-3 and TRBJ1-5, with D unresolved. The germline V gene has CDR1 LGHNA and CDR2 YSLEER. V was cut by 7 bases and J by 2 bases, with 15 bases left in between. The CDR3 has 15 residues. CDR3 coding DNA: TGCGCCAGCACCCAGGACCGCTACGGCAATCAGCCCCAGCATTTT. Amino acid sequence: CASTQDRYGNQPQHF.

V usage is TRBV27 and J usage is TRBJ2-7, with D perhaps matching TRBD2 (6 bases). The germline V and J ends were trimmed by 2 bases and 3 bases, with 11 bases remaining between them. CDR1 is MNHEY and CDR2 is SMNVEV in the germline V gene (reference sequence). The CDR3 is made up of 14 amino acids. The CDR3 nucleotides read TGTGCCAGCAGTTTACGGGGGAGGAACTACGAGCAGTACTTC. Translating it yields CASSLRGRNYEQYF.

The chain employs TRBV6-6 and TRBJ1-4; D remains ambiguous. CDR1 is MNHNY, CDR2 SVGAGI, per germline (reference sequence). V lost 2 bases and J 0 bases, leaving 4 bases between the germline ends. The CDR3 is 14 amino acids. This chain's CDR3 is CASSYLATNEKLFF. The CDR3 nucleotides are TGTGCCAGCAGTTACCTTGCAACTAATGAAAAACTGTTTTTT.

This clonotype has more than one count but fewer than ten. The rearrangement links TRBV7-2 to TRBJ1-5; tentatively, D is TRBD1 (6 bases). V dropped 5 bases and J dropped 3 bases, with 20 bases sitting between them. In germline, CDR1 is SGHTA, CDR2 FQGNSA. The CDR3 consists of 17 residues. The CDR3: CASSLSGRGLDNQPQHF. CDR3 in DNA: TGTGCCAGCAGCCTTTCGGGGAGGGGGTTGGACAATCAGCCCCAGCATTTT. Complete variable domain (other parts from reference TRBV7-2 and TRBJ1-5): GAGVSQSPSNKVTEKGKDVELRCDPISGHTALYWYRQSLGQGLEFLIYFQGNSAPDKSGLPSDRFSAERTGGSVSTLTIQRTQQEDSAVYLCASSLSGRGLDNQPQHFGDGTRLSIL.

The V call is TRBV21-1, the J call TRBJ1-5; TRBD1 is taken as the D call from the table, unchecked against the DNA. TRBV21-1 is a pseudogene locus. This CDR3 contains 14 residues. CDR3 residues: CASLPGQLNQPQHF. The CDR3 bases are TGTGCCAGCTTACCAGGACAGCTCAATCAGCCCCAGCATTTT.

This chain links TRBV9 with TRBJ2-1; TRBD2 aligns across 12 bases. Germline CDR1 SGDLS, CDR2 YYNGEE. J was trimmed by 2 bases and V by 6 bases; bases with no gene match: 6. The CDR3 contains 16 residues. Written as DNA, the CDR3 is TGTGCCAGCATCCGCACTAGCGGGGGGCCCTACAATGAGCAGTTCTTC. This sequence encodes CASIRTSGGPYNEQFF.

This clonotype was seen only a few times. The J gene is TRBJ2-7, the V gene TRBV11-1; D uncertain. V shed 5 bases and J shed 1 base, with 12 bases lying between them. Germline assignment: CDR1 SGHAT and CDR2 FQDESV (reference sequence). The CDR3 covers 14 residues. The DNA of the CDR3 is TGTGCCAGCAGCGGACGACCGCTATCCTACGAGCAGTACTTC. Its translation is CASSGRPLSYEQYF. The variable domain in full, with the rest retrieved from reference TRBV11-1 and TRBJ2-7, is EAEVAQSPRYKITEKSQAVAFWCDPISGHATLYWYRQILGQGPELLVQFQDESVVDDSQLPKDRFSAERLKGVDSTLKIQPAELGDSAMYLCASSGRPLSYEQYFGPGTRLTVT.

The V gene is TRBV5-6, the J gene TRBJ1-1; TRBD1 aligns across 9 bases. V shed 0 bases and J 5 bases; nucleotides not matched to a gene: 5. CDR1 and CDR2 from the germline V gene are SGHDT and YYEEEE. This CDR3 contains 15 residues. CDR3 bases: TGTGCCAGCAGCTTGGCGGGACAGGGAGGAACTGAAGCTTTCTTT. This codes for CASSLAGQGGTEAFF.

This sequence joins TRBV7-9 and TRBJ2-1, with D unresolved. V dropped 4 bases and J dropped 7 bases, with 8 bases sitting between them. CDR1 and CDR2 from the germline V gene are SEHNR and FQNEAQ (reference sequence). The CDR3 length is 12 residues. The CDR3: CASSSATNEQFF. As DNA, the CDR3 is TGTGCCAGCAGCTCAGCCACTAATGAGCAGTTCTTC.

The chain links TRBV20-1 to TRBJ1-3, with a tentative D call TRBD1 (6 bases). V lost 2 bases and J 2 bases, leaving 10 bases between the germline ends. From germline, CDR1 is DFQATT and CDR2 SNEGSKA (reference sequence). The CDR3 is 14 residues long. The DNA for the CDR3 is TGCAGTGCTAGAAACAGGGTGGCTGGAAACACCATATATTTT. It codes for CSARNRVAGNTIYF.

This chain connects TRBV30 to TRBJ1-1, with D hard to call. This CDR3 comprises 12 residues. V lost 5 bases and J 4 bases, leaving 11 bases between the germline ends. The germline gives CDR1 GTSNPN, CDR2 SVGIG (reference sequence). The CDR3 spells CAWSREGTEAFF. The CDR3, as DNA: TGTGCCTGGTCTAGGGAGGGCACTGAAGCTTTCTTT.

This clonotype was found a few times. CDR3 DNA sequence: TGTGCCAGCAGCTTGGCGGGGAGGGCCACCGGGGAGCTGTTTTTT. It translates to CASSLAGRATGELFF. This sequence joins TRBV5-4 and TRBJ2-2, with 7 bases identical to TRBD2. Germline CDR1 reads SGHNT; CDR2 reads YYREEE (reference sequence). CDR3 length: 15 residues. V shed 0 bases and J 4 bases; nucleotides not matched to a gene: 3.

This clonotype has a handful of counts. The V gene is TRBV20-1, the J gene TRBJ1-1; a possible D gene is TRBD1 (5 bases). V dropped 5 bases and J dropped 1 base, with 26 bases sitting between them. Germline loops: CDR1 DFQATT, CDR2 SNEGSKA (reference sequence). This CDR3 has 18 amino acids. The CDR3 reads CSAESGLLGYRANTEAFF. The CDR3 DNA reads as TGCAGTGCTGAATCAGGGCTCCTTGGGTATCGGGCGAACACTGAAGCTTTCTTT.

The chain is built from TRBV10-3 and TRBJ1-2; D might be TRBD1 (6 bases). This CDR3 has 15 residues. The V and J ends lost 6 bases and 8 bases respectively, with 22 bases between them. CDR1 is ENHRY and CDR2 is SYGVKD in the germline V gene. CDR3 coding DNA: TGTGCCATCAGAAGACCATCACAGGGCTCCGAGGGCTACACCTTC. Its protein product is CAIRRPSQGSEGYTF.

The chain combines TRBV7-8 with TRBJ2-5; D is undetermined. This CDR3 comprises 14 residues. CDR1 is SGHVS and CDR2 is FQNEAQ in the germline V gene. Between the trimmed V and J ends, which lost 5 bases and 5 bases, there was a span of 15 bases. CDR3 loop: CASSANSVRETQYF. The CDR3 DNA sequence: TGTGCCAGCAGCGCCAACTCGGTGCGGGAGACCCAGTACTTC.

The table lists this clonotype with many counts. The chain links TRBV7-9 to TRBJ2-1; a possible D gene is TRBD1 (6 bases). This CDR3 comprises 16 residues. Deletions cut 5 bases from V and 8 bases from J, with 22 bases between. Germline loops: CDR1 SEHNR, CDR2 FQNEAQ (reference sequence). The CDR3 coding sequence is TGTGCCAGCAGCCCTGTTGGACTCCGCGAGGGGGATGAGCAGTTCTTC. Its protein is CASSPVGLREGDEQFF.

The gene calls are TRBV6-5 and TRBJ1-2, with D maybe TRBD1 (6 bases). This CDR3 has 16 residues. Trimming shortened V by 0 bases and J by 4 bases, and 15 bases separated the two germline ends. The V gene's germline CDR1 is MNHEY and CDR2 SVGAGI. The CDR3 sequence: CASSYSGTGTTYGYTF. The CDR3 nucleotides are TGTGCCAGCAGTTACTCGGGCACAGGGACAACCTATGGCTACACCTTC.

This clonotype was detected only a few times. This chain joins TRBV4-3 and TRBJ1-1; D remains ambiguous. This CDR3 contains 13 residues. Trimming left V 0 bases short and J 6 bases short, with 8 bases between. CDR1 and CDR2 (germline): LGHNA, YSLEER. CDR3 residues: CASSQDTGAEAFF. Here the CDR3 DNA reads TGCGCCAGCAGCCAAGATACCGGGGCTGAAGCTTTCTTT.

This clonotype was counted a few times. The chain links TRBV12-3 or TRBV12-4 to TRBJ1-2; TRBD1 agrees at 8 bases. V trimming: 7 bases; J trimming: 2 bases; junction bases outside the gene matches: 6. CDR3 length equals 14 residues. CDR3 sequence (DNA): TGTGCCAGCAACCTACAGGGGGAGAACTATGGCTACACCTTC. It codes for CASNLQGENYGYTF.

The chain couples TRBV7-2 to TRBJ1-6; D gene unclear. The CDR3 spans 17 residues. Trimming removed 1 base from V and 0 bases from J, with 10 bases in between. Germline V CDR1 and CDR2: SGHTA, FQGNSA. CDR3 in amino acids: CASSLGAASSYNSPLHF. The DNA of the CDR3 is TGTGCCAGCAGCTTAGGAGCTGCCAGCTCCTATAATTCACCCCTCCACTTT.

The V call is TRBV6-6, the J call TRBJ1-2; a weak D match, TRBD1 (6 bases). The V gene's germline CDR1 is MNHNY and CDR2 SVGAGI (reference sequence). Trimming removed 6 bases from V and 10 bases from J, with 18 bases in between. This CDR3 has 13 amino acids. The CDR3 bases are TGTGCCAGCAGGAGGGGGGTAGAACCGTCCTACACCTTC. Translation: CASRRGVEPSYTF.

This clonotype was counted only a few times. The V call is TRBV18, the J call TRBJ2-5, with D uncertain. The CDR3 contains 14 residues. Deletions cut 0 bases from V and 4 bases from J, with 9 bases between. The germline V gene has CDR1 KGHSH and CDR2 LQKENI. CDR3 nucleotides: TGTGCCAGCTCACCACCAGGCTGGGGAGAGACCCAGTACTTC. Protein sequence: CASSPPGWGETQYF. Full variable domain (missing parts from reference TRBV18 and TRBJ2-5): NAGVMQNPRHLVRRRGQEARLRCSPMKGHSHVYWYRQLPEEGLKFMVYLQKENIIDESGMPKERFSAEFPKEGPSILRIQQVVRGDSAAYFCASSPPGWGETQYFGPGTRLLVL.

CDR3 amino acids: CASEQGPAQETQYF. CDR3 bases: TGTGCCAGTGAACAGGGCCCGGCCCAAGAGACCCAGTACTTC. The V gene is TRBV10-3, the J gene TRBJ2-5; tentatively, D is TRBD1 (6 bases). Trimming stripped 10 bases from V and 1 base from J, with 16 bases between. Germline assignment: CDR1 ENHRY and CDR2 SYGVKD. The CDR3 extends over 14 amino acids.

The chain couples TRBV9 to TRBJ2-3; the D gene is possibly TRBD2 (8 bases). From germline, CDR1 is SGDLS and CDR2 YYNGEE. This CDR3 region has 16 residues. The V and J ends lost 4 bases and 4 bases respectively, with 19 bases between them. DNA of the CDR3: TGTGCCAGCAGCCAGGGGGGCGGGGGGCCTTCAGATACGCAGTATTTT. Its translation is CASSQGGGGPSDTQYF.

This chain links TRBV5-1 with TRBJ2-1; D remains unclear. This CDR3 comprises 15 residues. Germline assignment: CDR1 SGHRS and CDR2 YFSETQ. Trimming took off 4 bases at V and 0 bases at J, with 11 bases between the two ends. CDR3 residues: CASSIIPRSYNEQFF. CDR3 sequence (DNA): TGCGCCAGCAGCATTATTCCGCGCTCCTACAATGAGCAGTTCTTC.

This clonotype appeared a few times. The V call is TRBV25-1, the J call TRBJ2-3, with D possibly matching TRBD1 (6 bases). V shed 5 bases and J shed 8 bases, with 20 bases lying between them. From germline, CDR1 is MGHDK and CDR2 SYGVNS. The CDR3 sequence is 15 residues long. The CDR3 loop reads CASSPGQSPGSTQYF. Here the CDR3 DNA reads TGTGCCAGCAGTCCCGGACAGTCCCCTGGTAGTACGCAGTATTTT.

The chain uses TRBV30 and TRBJ1-5, with TRBD1 identical over 8 bases. Losses at the gene ends were 1 base for V and 3 bases for J; bases not matched to a gene: 5. This CDR3 comprises 15 residues. Germline assignment: CDR1 GTSNPN and CDR2 SVGIG (reference sequence). The CDR3 nucleotides are TGTGCCTGGAGTGGTGAGGGACAGGTCAATCAGCCCCAGCATTTT. Its translation: CAWSGEGQVNQPQHF.